This record concerns one T cell receptor (beta chain) sequence. The protocol was immunoSEQ multiplex PCR, while the TCRdb copy is restricted to in-frame clones and leaves out a portion. The sample comprises 25,000 or so clones, over 75% of which are singletons, and 6.5% to 8.5% rests with the top ten. This entry is derived from a study of control samples from healthy donors and cancer patients. This clonotype was sampled from a woman aged 55-70 years with head and neck cancer. What was sequenced was PBMCs.

CDR3 coding DNA: TGTGCCAGCAGCGTAACCCCGACCGGGGAGGGTGGGGATACGCAGTATTTT. It translates to CASSVTPTGEGGDTQYF. J is TRBJ2-3 and V is TRBV9, with 7 bases identical to TRBD2. This CDR3 is built from 17 residues. J was trimmed by 6 bases and V by 1 base; bases with no gene match: 14. Per germline, CDR1 SGDLS and CDR2 YYNGEE.